This TCR beta chain appears in the sequencing data of a study of T cell repertoires in cytomegalovirus infection. For the study at large: Evidence of both CMV infection and a matching HLA type came from public TCR beta signatures. Study-level points and caveats: Clonotypes of TCR beta that were HLA-C-restricted and CMV-specific dominated the ex vivo response.

In regard to this clonotype: Its antigen is not known.

TCRdb reprocessed the reads via MiXCR and lists one record per CDR3 protein. The top ten clones hold approximately 60% of a sample with 200,000 to 250,000 distinct CDR3 sequences, around 40% of them seen once. The CDR3 runs to 13 residues. V trimming: 5 bases; J trimming: 12 bases; junction bases outside the gene matches: 11. Germline CDR1 is SGHVS and CDR2 is FQNEAQ. The specimen comprised CD8+ T cells from cultured PBMCs, sampled from culture after CMV antigen stimulation. The sequence was collected from a human donor in good health (CMV status not recorded). Some clones in this sample may be carry-over from other donors' samples. The rearrangement uses TRBV7-8 and TRBJ1-1, with 8 bases identical to TRBD1. The CDR3 sequence is CASSHLDRDKTFF. The CDR3 bases are TGTGCCAGCAGCCACCTGGACAGGGATAAGACTTTCTTT.